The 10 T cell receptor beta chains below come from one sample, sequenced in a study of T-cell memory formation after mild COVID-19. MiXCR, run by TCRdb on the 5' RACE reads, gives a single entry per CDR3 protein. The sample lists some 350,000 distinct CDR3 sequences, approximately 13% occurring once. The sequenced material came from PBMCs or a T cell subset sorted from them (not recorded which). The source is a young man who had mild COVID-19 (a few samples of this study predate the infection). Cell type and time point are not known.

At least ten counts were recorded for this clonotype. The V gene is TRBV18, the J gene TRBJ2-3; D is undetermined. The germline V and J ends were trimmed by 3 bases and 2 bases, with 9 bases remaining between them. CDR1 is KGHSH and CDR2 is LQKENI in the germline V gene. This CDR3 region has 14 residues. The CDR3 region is CASSPRGATDTQYF. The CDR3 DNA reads TGTGCCAGCTCACCCCGCGGTGCCACAGATACGCAGTATTTT.

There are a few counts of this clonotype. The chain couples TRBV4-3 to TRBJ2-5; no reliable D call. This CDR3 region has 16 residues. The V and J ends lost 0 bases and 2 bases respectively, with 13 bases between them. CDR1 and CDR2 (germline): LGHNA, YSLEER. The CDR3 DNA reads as TGCGCCAGCAGCCAAGATCTGATGAGTCTACAAGAGACCCAGTACTTC. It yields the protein CASSQDLMSLQETQYF.

CDR3 coding DNA: TGTGCCAGCACAAGTTGGGGGCGTGAGACCCAGTACTTC. Its translation is CASTSWGRETQYF. The chain employs TRBV12-3 or TRBV12-4 and TRBJ2-5; D is possibly TRBD1 (6 bases). This CDR3 has 13 residues. The germline V and J ends were trimmed by 7 bases and 5 bases, with 14 bases remaining between them.

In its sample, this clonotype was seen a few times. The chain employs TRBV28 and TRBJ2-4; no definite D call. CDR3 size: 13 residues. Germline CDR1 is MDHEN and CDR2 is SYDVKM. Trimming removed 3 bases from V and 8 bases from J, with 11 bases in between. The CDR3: CASSFESSYIQYF. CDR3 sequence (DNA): TGTGCCAGCAGTTTTGAGAGTTCTTACATTCAGTACTTC.

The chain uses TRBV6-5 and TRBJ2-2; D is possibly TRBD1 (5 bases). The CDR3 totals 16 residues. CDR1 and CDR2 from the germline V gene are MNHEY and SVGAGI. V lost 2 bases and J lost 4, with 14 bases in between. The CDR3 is CASSYRQGGSTGELFF. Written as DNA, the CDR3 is TGTGCCAGCAGTTACCGCCAGGGTGGCAGCACCGGGGAGCTGTTTTTT.

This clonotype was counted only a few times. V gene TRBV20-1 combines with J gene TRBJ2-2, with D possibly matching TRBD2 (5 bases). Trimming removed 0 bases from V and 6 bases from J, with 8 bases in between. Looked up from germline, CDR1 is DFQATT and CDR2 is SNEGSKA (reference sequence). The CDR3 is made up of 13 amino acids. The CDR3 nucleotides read TGCAGTGCTAGAGATTGGAGGTCCGGGGAGCTGTTTTTT. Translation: CSARDWRSGELFF.

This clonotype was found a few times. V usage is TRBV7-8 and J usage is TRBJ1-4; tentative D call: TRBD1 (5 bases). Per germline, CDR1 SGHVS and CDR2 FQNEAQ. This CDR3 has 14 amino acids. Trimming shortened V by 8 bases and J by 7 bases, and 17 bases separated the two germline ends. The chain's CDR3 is CASAMGQGVEKLFF. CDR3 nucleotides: TGTGCCAGCGCCATGGGGCAGGGAGTTGAAAAACTGTTTTTT. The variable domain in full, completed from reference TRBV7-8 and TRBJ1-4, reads GAGVSQSPRYKVAKRGQDVALRCDPISGHVSLFWYQQALGQGPEFLTYFQNEAQLDKSGLPSDRFFAERPEGSVSTLKIQRTQQEDSAVYLCASAMGQGVEKLFFGSGTQLSVL.

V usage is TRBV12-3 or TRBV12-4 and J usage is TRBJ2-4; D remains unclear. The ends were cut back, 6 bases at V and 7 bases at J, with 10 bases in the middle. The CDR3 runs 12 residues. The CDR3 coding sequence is TGTGCCAGCAGCCCCCTAGGGAACATTCAGTACTTC. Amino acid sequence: CASSPLGNIQYF.

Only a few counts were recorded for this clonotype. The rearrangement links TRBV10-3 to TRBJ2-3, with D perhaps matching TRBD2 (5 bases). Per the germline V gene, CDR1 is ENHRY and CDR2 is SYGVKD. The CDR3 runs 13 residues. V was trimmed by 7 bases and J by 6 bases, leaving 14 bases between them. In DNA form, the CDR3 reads TGTGCCATCAAAGCTCGGGGAGAGGATACGCAGTATTTT. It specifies CAIKARGEDTQYF.

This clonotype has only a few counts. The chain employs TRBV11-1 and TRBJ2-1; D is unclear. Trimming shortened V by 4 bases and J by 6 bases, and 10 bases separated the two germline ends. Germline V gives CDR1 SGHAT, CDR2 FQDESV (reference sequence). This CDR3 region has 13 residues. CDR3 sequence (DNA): TGTGCCAGCAGCTCGTTCGGGTCCAATGAGCAGTTCTTC. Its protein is CASSSFGSNEQFF.